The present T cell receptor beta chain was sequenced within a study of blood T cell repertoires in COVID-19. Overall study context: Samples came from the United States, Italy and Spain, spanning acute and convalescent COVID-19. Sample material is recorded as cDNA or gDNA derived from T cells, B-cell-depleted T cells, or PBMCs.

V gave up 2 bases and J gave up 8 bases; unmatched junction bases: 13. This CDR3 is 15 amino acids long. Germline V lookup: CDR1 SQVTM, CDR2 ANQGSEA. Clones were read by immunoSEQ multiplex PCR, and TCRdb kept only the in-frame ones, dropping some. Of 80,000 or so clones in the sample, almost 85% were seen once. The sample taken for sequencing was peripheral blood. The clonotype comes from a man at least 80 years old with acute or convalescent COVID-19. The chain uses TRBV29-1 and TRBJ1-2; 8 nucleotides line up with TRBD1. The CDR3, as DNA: TGCAGCGTTGAATTAGCCGGGGGACCAGGGGGCGGCTACACCTTC. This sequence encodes CSVELAGGPGGGYTF.